In this sample, the clone carrying this T cell receptor beta chain turned up once. The CDR3 extends over 12 amino acids. V gave up 5 bases and J gave up 6 bases, with 5 bases separating them. These data come from a study of blood T cell repertoires in COVID-19. Turning to the study itself: The United States, Italy and Spain provided the acute and convalescent COVID-19 samples. T cells, B-cell-depleted T cells, or PBMCs supplied cDNA or gDNA.

Assay used: immunoSEQ multiplex PCR; TCRdb lists only in-frame clones, some missing. The table has some 50,000 clones, around 82% seen once. V is TRBV12-3 or TRBV12-4 and J is TRBJ1-6; D ambiguous. The receptor's source is a human donor in a cohort sampled during active COVID-19. Sequenced input: peripheral blood. CDR3 residues: CASSGANSPLHF. CDR3 DNA: TGTGCCAGCAGTGGAGCTAATTCACCCCTCCACTTT.